A single sample is the source of the 28 T cell receptor beta chains below, sequenced in a study of blood T cell repertoires in COVID-19 (TCRdb year 2020). Library generation was performed with the immunoSEQ multiplex PCR assay. TCRdb took this table from immuneACCESS and kept in-frame rearrangements with V and J called. Such tables lack part of the clones; where checked against another copy, unresolved V genes explain under half of the gap, and the rest is unexplained. The sample data list roughly 29,000 clones, and 87% of these were observed just once. 9.3% of the sample is taken by the ten largest. Sequencing was done on a sample of peripheral blood. These receptors came from a human donor in a cohort sampled during active COVID-19.

Comments on this clone: A read error may produce the germline difference seen at one junction end. The rearrangement links TRBV15 to TRBJ2-3, with TRBD2 matching over 12 bases. Germline V gives CDR1 LNHNV, CDR2 YYDKDF (reference sequence). The CDR3 contains 16 residues. In DNA, the CDR3 is TGTGCCGCCAGCAGAGGGACTAGCGGGAGCACAGATACGCAGTATTTT. As protein: CAASRGTSGSTDTQYF.

This sequence joins TRBV5-1 and TRBJ2-2; 13 bases map to TRBD2. The CDR3 consists of 17 residues. CDR1 and CDR2 (germline): SGHRS, YFSETQ. Unmatched junction bases numbered 4, after V lost 0 bases and J lost 5 bases. The CDR3 nucleotides are TGCGCCAGCAGCTTGGCCGGGACTAGCGGGGCTACCGGGGAGCTGTTTTTT. Its translation is CASSLAGTSGATGELFF.

The chain employs TRBV2 and TRBJ1-2, with 8 nucleotides matching TRBD1. Germline V lookup: CDR1 SNHLY, CDR2 FYNNEI. The CDR3 extends over 13 amino acids. V was clipped by 6 bases and J by 8 bases; unmatched bases: 8. The DNA of the CDR3 is TGTGCCAGCAGCGACAGGGGTGCTAGGGGCTACACCTTC. This gives the protein CASSDRGARGYTF.

The chain links TRBV6-5 to TRBJ2-3; D may be TRBD2 (5 bases). Germline assignment: CDR1 MNHEY and CDR2 SVGAGI. This CDR3 is 15 amino acids long. V lost 0 bases to trimming and J lost 4 bases, with 11 bases between them. CDR3 region: CASSYSGGGADTQYF. DNA of the CDR3: TGTGCCAGCAGTTACTCTGGTGGAGGCGCAGATACGCAGTATTTT.

The V and J genes are TRBV11-2 and TRBJ2-3; TRBD2 matches at 7 bases. The CDR3 totals 14 residues. Germline trimming cut 10 bases from V and 3 bases from J; bases unmatched to any gene: 10. Per the germline V gene, CDR1 is SGHAT and CDR2 is FQNNGV. The CDR3 loop reads CATRRGVSTDTQYF. The CDR3 DNA sequence: TGTGCCACTCGCCGGGGGGTGAGTACAGATACGCAGTATTTT.

V usage is TRBV6-5 and J usage is TRBJ2-7; a weak D match, TRBD1 (5 bases). Trimming cost V 8 bases and J 5 bases, with 19 bases left between them. The CDR3 runs to 14 residues. CDR1 MNHEY and CDR2 SVGAGI come from the germline V gene. In nucleotides, the CDR3 is TGTGCCAGCTCTCCCAGGGTGAAGGCTCACGAGCAGTACTTC. It codes for CASSPRVKAHEQYF.

This sequence joins TRBV7-9 and TRBJ2-1, with 7 nucleotides matching TRBD1. Germline lookup yields CDR1 SEHNR and CDR2 FQNEAQ (reference sequence). The V gene end was trimmed by 6 bases and the J gene end by 0 bases; junction bases not matched to a gene: 8. CDR3 length: 16 residues. The CDR3 region is CASSRTGHSSYNEQFF. CDR3 DNA sequence: TGTGCCAGCAGTCGGACAGGTCACAGCTCCTACAATGAGCAGTTCTTC.

The chain has TRBV5-1 and TRBJ2-1; D unclear. The CDR3 runs to 15 residues. V was clipped by 3 bases and J by 0 bases, with 10 bases between them. Germline values: CDR1 SGHRS, CDR2 YFSETQ. The CDR3 loop reads CASSSDLGSYNEQFF. Here the CDR3 DNA reads TGCGCCAGCAGCTCCGACTTGGGCTCCTACAATGAGCAGTTCTTC.

The chain links TRBV11-2 to TRBJ1-6; 7 bases align to TRBD1. The V gene end was trimmed by 1 base and the J gene end by 7 bases; junction bases not matched to a gene: 7. Germline V gene sequence: CDR1 SGHAT, CDR2 FQNNGV. The CDR3 has 16 amino acids. The CDR3 here is CASSLAQGSGNSPLHF. Written as DNA, the CDR3 is TGTGCCAGCAGCTTAGCACAGGGGAGTGGAAATTCACCCCTCCACTTT.

The chain recombines TRBV5-1 with TRBJ1-2; 9 bases map to TRBD1. Looked up from germline, CDR1 is SGHRS and CDR2 is YFSETQ. The length of the CDR3 is 15 residues. The ends lost 3 bases at V and 6 bases at J; junction bases unmatched: 9. In nucleotides, the CDR3 is TGCGCCAGCAGCTCAGAAAATACAGGGGGCGATGGCTACACCTTC. It yields the protein CASSSENTGGDGYTF. Based on the CDR3 plus reference TRBV5-1 and TRBJ1-2, the full variable domain is KAGVTQTPRYLIKTRGQQVTLSCSPISGHRSVSWYQQTPGQGLQFLFEYFSETQRNKGNFPGRFSGRQFSNSRSEMNVSTLELGDSALYLCASSSENTGGDGYTFGSGTRLTVV.

The gene calls are TRBV12-5 and TRBJ2-3; 13 bases line up with TRBD2. Germline V CDR1 and CDR2: LGHNT, FRNRAP. With V trimmed by 6 bases and J by 0 bases, 9 bases remained unmatched. CDR3 length: 18 residues. The CDR3 loop reads CASGQGLAGATSTDTQYF. Here the CDR3 DNA reads TGTGCTAGTGGCCAAGGACTAGCGGGGGCCACTAGCACAGATACGCAGTATTTT.

The genes are TRBV7-3 and TRBJ1-4; D is unclear. Trimming cost V 2 bases and J 6 bases, with 7 bases left between them. There are 13 residues in the CDR3. The germline V gene has CDR1 SGHTA and CDR2 FQGTGA. CDR3 region: CASSLRRDEKLFF. In nucleotides, the CDR3 is TGTGCCAGCAGCTTACGGCGGGATGAAAAACTGTTTTTT.

The chain is built from TRBV28 and TRBJ2-7, with 7 bases identical to TRBD2. V trimming: 4 bases; J trimming: 5 bases; junction bases outside the gene matches: 8. The CDR3 has 14 residues. Germline CDR1 is MDHEN and CDR2 is SYDVKM. CDR3 protein: CASSWDSGRNEQYF. The CDR3 DNA follows: TGTGCCAGCAGTTGGGACTCCGGGAGGAACGAGCAGTACTTC. Full variable domain (rest looked up from reference TRBV28 and TRBJ2-7): DVKVTQSSRYLVKRTGEKVFLECVQDMDHENMFWYRQDPGLGLRLIYFSYDVKMKEKGDIPEGYSVSREKKERFSLILESASTNQTSMYLCASSWDSGRNEQYFGPGTRLTVT.

The chain has TRBV5-1 and TRBJ1-1; TRBD1 matches at 8 bases. Per the germline V gene, CDR1 is SGHRS and CDR2 is YFSETQ. V lost 4 bases, J lost 5 bases, and 13 bases stayed unmatched. This CDR3 is built from 16 residues. The CDR3 is CASSVNPQGAGTEAFF. The CDR3 DNA sequence: TGCGCCAGCAGCGTAAACCCTCAGGGGGCTGGGACTGAAGCTTTCTTT. Drawing the rest from reference TRBV5-1 and TRBJ1-1, the complete variable domain is KAGVTQTPRYLIKTRGQQVTLSCSPISGHRSVSWYQQTPGQGLQFLFEYFSETQRNKGNFPGRFSGRQFSNSRSEMNVSTLELGDSALYLCASSVNPQGAGTEAFFGQGTRLTVV.

This chain uses TRBV9 with TRBJ1-5; weak D call: TRBD1 (6 bases). CDR1 is SGDLS, CDR2 YYNGEE, per germline. Between the trimmed V and J ends, which lost 4 bases and 0 bases, there was a span of 11 bases. CDR3 length: 15 amino acids. The CDR3 DNA follows: TGTGCCAGCAGCCCGACACAGGGTAGCAATCAGCCCCAGCATTTT. Translation gives CASSPTQGSNQPQHF.

J is TRBJ1-4 and V is TRBV19; no clear D. V lost 6 bases, J lost 8 bases, and 16 bases lay in between. CDR3 length: 14 residues. Germline CDR1 LNHDA, CDR2 SQIVND (reference sequence). The CDR3 DNA follows: TGTGCCAGTAGCCAAATGAAGGCGGGGGAAAAACTGTTTTTT. Translated, it gives CASSQMKAGEKLFF.

This clone was found once. The gene calls are TRBV3-1 (or the pseudogene TRBV3-2) and TRBJ2-3, with 9 bases aligning to TRBD2. Trimming at V came to 0 bases and at J to 4 bases, leaving 5 bases not matched to a gene. Germline V lookup: CDR1 LGHDT, CDR2 YNNKEL (reference sequence). This CDR3 is built from 16 residues. The CDR3 sequence: CASSQDYGGGADTQYF. As DNA, the CDR3 is TGTGCCAGCAGCCAAGATTATGGCGGGGGGGCAGATACGCAGTATTTT.

The chain recombines TRBV5-1 with TRBJ2-1, with D tentatively TRBD2 (6 bases). Germline V gives CDR1 SGHRS, CDR2 YFSETQ. Trimming left V 3 bases short and J 4 bases short, with 11 bases between. This CDR3 contains 14 residues. CDR3 coding DNA: TGCGCCAGCAGCTCCCTGGGGGGTTACAATGAGCAGTTCTTC. Residues: CASSSLGGYNEQFF.

The chain uses TRBV6-5 and TRBJ1-2, with 11 positions matching TRBD1. The trim removed 10 bases at V and 7 bases at J, leaving 8 bases unmatched. CDR1 and CDR2 (germline): MNHEY, SVGAGI. This CDR3 spans 13 amino acids. This CDR3 reads CATGTGGSSGYTF. The CDR3 bases are TGTGCCACCGGGACAGGGGGTTCATCTGGCTACACCTTC.

The gene calls are TRBV20-1 and TRBJ2-2; 10 bases line up with TRBD1. Germline V gives CDR1 DFQATT, CDR2 SNEGSKA (reference sequence). This CDR3 region has 15 residues. The junction had 7 bases not matched to a gene; V was cut back by 3 bases and J by 6 bases. The CDR3 loop is CSASRTGGFSGELFF. CDR3 bases: TGCAGTGCTAGTCGGACAGGGGGTTTTTCCGGGGAGCTGTTTTTT.

The chain links TRBV6-5 to TRBJ2-5, with TRBD2 as a possible D gene (6 bases). This CDR3 region has 13 residues. Trimming shortened V by 0 bases and J by 7 bases, and 9 bases separated the two germline ends. The germline CDR1 and CDR2 sequences are MNHEY and SVGAGI. In nucleotides, the CDR3 is TGTGCCAGCAGTTACTCTCTGGGGGGGACCCAGTACTTC. Protein product: CASSYSLGGTQYF.

The rearrangement joins TRBV14 to TRBJ1-1, with D tentatively TRBD1 (6 bases). Per the germline V gene, CDR1 is SGHDN and CDR2 is FVKESK. Trimming took 3 bases from V and 1 from J, leaving 15 bases between them. The CDR3 is made up of 16 amino acids. The CDR3 DNA reads TGTGCCAGCAGCCAGCAGTACAGGGCCCCGAACACTGAAGCTTTCTTT. Translating gives CASSQQYRAPNTEAFF. The full variable domain, completed using reference TRBV14 and TRBJ1-1, is EAGVTQFPSHSVIEKGQTVTLRCDPISGHDNLYWYRRVMGKEIKFLLHFVKESKQDESGMPNNRFLAERTGGTYSTLKVQPAELEDSGVYFCASSQQYRAPNTEAFFGQGTRLTVV.

The rearrangement uses TRBV4-1 and TRBJ1-5, with D maybe TRBD1 (5 bases). The CDR3 consists of 16 residues. With 0 bases removed from V and 0 bases from J, the gap between germline ends came to 9 bases. Germline loops: CDR1 MGHRA, CDR2 YSYEKL. CDR3 in DNA: TGCGCCAGCAGCCAAGATCGGGGGTATAGCAATCAGCCCCAGCATTTT. It codes for CASSQDRGYSNQPQHF.

The chain couples TRBV12-3 or TRBV12-4 to TRBJ1-2, with D possibly matching TRBD1 (6 bases). The CDR3 contains 13 residues. Trimming left V 1 base short and J 7 bases short, with 10 bases between. The CDR3 region is CASSLDRAGGYTF. Here the CDR3 DNA reads TGTGCCAGCAGTTTAGACAGGGCGGGTGGCTACACCTTC.

The chain recombines TRBV6-4 with TRBJ2-1; D not resolved. The ends were cut back, 2 bases at V and 5 bases at J, with 7 bases in the middle. The CDR3 runs to 13 residues. Per the germline V gene, CDR1 is MRHNA and CDR2 is SNTAGT. The CDR3 here is CASSDNSHNEQFF. Here the CDR3 DNA reads TGTGCCAGCAGTGACAACTCACACAATGAGCAGTTCTTC.

This clone was detected a few times. The V and J genes are TRBV19 and TRBJ2-3, with 8 positions matching TRBD1. Germline V gives CDR1 LNHDA, CDR2 SQIVND (reference sequence). This CDR3 comprises 15 residues. V shed 3 bases, J shed 4 bases, and the junction held 6 bases outside the gene matches. The CDR3 spells CASSMSGGAADTQYF. The CDR3 nucleotides read TGTGCCAGTAGTATGTCAGGGGGCGCCGCAGATACGCAGTATTTT. Combining the CDR3 with reference TRBV19 and TRBJ2-3 gives the whole variable domain DGGITQSPKYLFRKEGQNVTLSCEQNLNHDAMYWYRQDPGQGLRLIYYSQIVNDFQKGDIAEGYSVSREKKESFPLTVTSAQKNPTAFYLCASSMSGGAADTQYFGPGTRLTVL.

The chain carries TRBV7-2 and TRBJ2-1; 7 bases match TRBD1. The CDR3 has 16 amino acids. V shed 7 bases, J shed 0 bases, and the junction held 9 bases outside the gene matches. From germline, CDR1 is SGHTA and CDR2 FQGNSA. CDR3 in amino acids: CASNTLGTDSYNEQFF. The CDR3 DNA reads TGTGCCAGCAACACCTTGGGGACAGACTCCTACAATGAGCAGTTCTTC.

The rearrangement uses TRBV27 and TRBJ2-1, with TRBD2 matching over 11 bases. V gave up 7 bases and J gave up 7 bases; unmatched junction bases: 9. This CDR3 comprises 15 residues. Germline values: CDR1 MNHEY, CDR2 SMNVEV (reference sequence). In DNA form, the CDR3 reads TGTGCCAGCAAGTGGCCGGCTAGCGGGGGGAATGAGCAGTTCTTC. It is translated as CASKWPASGGNEQFF.